These 21 T cell receptor beta chains came from one sample sequenced in a study of shared clonotypes between healthy human individuals. Here immunoSEQ multiplex PCR was the method, and the copy in TCRdb shows in-frame clones only, minus some. The repertoire includes roughly 490,000 clones, 79% of them detected once, and about an eighth sits in the top ten. What was sequenced was PBMCs. Receptors were obtained from a woman aged 40 to 50 in good health. Some clones in this sample may be carry-over from other donors' samples.

Comment on this clone: The same CDR3 arises from other DNA sequences in this sample as well. The J gene is TRBJ1-5, the V gene TRBV2; TRBD1 might be the D (5 bases). V was shortened by 6 bases and J by 2 bases, with 5 bases between the two germline ends. The germline gives CDR1 SNHLY, CDR2 FYNNEI. This CDR3 has 12 residues. The DNA for the CDR3 is TGTGCCAGCAGGGGGGGCAATCAGCCCCAGCATTTT. Its translation is CASRGGNQPQHF. The variable domain in full, completed from reference TRBV2 and TRBJ1-5, reads EPEVTQTPSHQVTQMGQEVILRCVPISNHLYFYWYRQILGQKVEFLVSFYNNEISEKSEIFDDQFSVERPDGSNFTLKIRSTKLEDSAMYFCASRGGNQPQHFGDGTRLSIL.

The genes are TRBV4-1 and TRBJ1-6, with 9 bases identical to TRBD1. Germline CDR1 is MGHRA and CDR2 is YSYEKL. V trimming: 4 bases; J trimming: 8 bases; junction bases outside the gene matches: 15. CDR3 length: 18 amino acids. Here the CDR3 DNA reads TGCGCCAGCAGCCCCCGGGACAGGGACTATACGGCGTATTCACCCCTCCACTTT. Translation gives CASSPRDRDYTAYSPLHF.

V gene TRBV11-2 combines with J gene TRBJ1-1; D gene ambiguous. V lost 5 bases and J lost 0, with 13 bases in between. The CDR3 runs to 15 residues. Germline V gene lookup returns CDR1 SGHAT and CDR2 FQNNGV. This CDR3 is CASSALIQLNTEAFF. As DNA, the CDR3 is TGTGCCAGCAGCGCCCTAATCCAACTGAACACTGAAGCTTTCTTT.

The V and J genes are TRBV5-1 and TRBJ2-5; TRBD2 might be the D (5 bases). Trimming removed 5 bases from V and 3 bases from J, with 11 bases in between. The CDR3 runs to 13 residues. Germline CDR1 and CDR2: SGHRS and YFSETQ. CDR3 protein: CASRVPAEETQYF. CDR3 nucleotides: TGCGCCAGCAGGGTCCCAGCGGAAGAGACCCAGTACTTC.

The chain is built from TRBV9 and TRBJ2-7; maybe TRBD1 (5 bases). Trimming cost V 3 bases and J 2 bases, with 18 bases left between them. From germline, CDR1 is SGDLS and CDR2 YYNGEE. The CDR3 spans 16 residues. CDR3 sequence reads: CASSGGSNTSPYEQYF. Here the CDR3 DNA reads TGTGCCAGCAGCGGGGGCTCGAACACGAGTCCCTACGAGCAGTACTTC.

This clone was counted a single time. V and J are TRBV12-5 and TRBJ2-1; 8 bases align to TRBD1. This CDR3 is 14 amino acids long. Trimming cost V 4 bases and J 7 bases; bases outside gene matches: 6. Germline V CDR1 and CDR2: LGHNT, FRNRAP. In DNA form, the CDR3 reads TGTGCTAGTGGTTCTCAGGGGGCGCGAAATGAGCAGTTCTTC. Its translation is CASGSQGARNEQFF.

With regard to this clone: A far larger clone is just one base off, so this is likely a read error. The V call is TRBV29-1, the J call TRBJ2-1, with 9 bases aligning to TRBD2. The V gene's germline CDR1 is SQVTM and CDR2 ANQGSEA. CDR3 length: 14 amino acids. Trimming at V came to 4 bases and at J to 5 bases, leaving 6 bases not matched to a gene. The CDR3 nucleotides are TGCAGCGTTGTAGAGCGGGGGGTACACAATGAGCAGTTCTTC. Translating gives CSVVERGVHNEQFF.

The V call is TRBV15, the J call TRBJ1-5; weak D call: TRBD1 (6 bases). This CDR3 is built from 14 residues. V lost 0 bases and J 7 bases, leaving 10 bases between the germline ends. Per germline, CDR1 LNHNV and CDR2 YYDKDF (reference sequence). Written as DNA, the CDR3 is TGTGCCACCAGCAGAGATCGAGGGGGGCAGCCCCAGCATTTT. This codes for CATSRDRGGQPQHF.

Many counts were recorded for this clone. Other DNA sequences in this specimen translate into the identical CDR3. This rearrangement joins TRBV4-2 to TRBJ2-7; 9 nucleotides align to TRBD2. V was pared by 0 bases and J by 5 bases, with 14 bases of the junction left unmatched. Germline V gives CDR1 LGHNA, CDR2 YNFKEQ. This CDR3 has 18 residues. The CDR3 DNA reads TGTGCCAGCAGCCAAGAGTGGGCGGGAGGGCCTTTCGTACACGAGCAGTACTTC. This sequence encodes CASSQEWAGGPFVHEQYF.

The CDR3: CASSYGGALAKNIQYF. The CDR3 nucleotides read TGTGCCAGCAGTTACGGGGGTGCCCTAGCCAAAAACATTCAGTACTTC. The rearrangement uses TRBV6-6 and TRBJ2-4; D might be TRBD1 or TRBD2, each matching 5 bases. This CDR3 region has 16 residues. Germline-derived CDR1 and CDR2 are MNHNY and SVGAGI (reference sequence). Trimming removed 2 bases at V and 0 bases at J, with 11 bases between.

The chain joins TRBV29-1 to TRBJ2-7; D gene ambiguous. This CDR3 region has 12 residues. Germline V gene sequence: CDR1 SQVTM, CDR2 ANQGSEA. Trimming stripped 4 bases from V and 6 bases from J, with 13 bases between. The CDR3 DNA reads as TGCAGCGTTGGGGCCCAACCGGGCGAGCAGTACTTC. Its translation: CSVGAQPGEQYF.

V is TRBV28 and J is TRBJ2-3, with D possibly being TRBD2 (5 bases). V was cut by 7 bases and J by 4 bases, with 21 bases left in between. There are 16 residues in the CDR3. Germline V gives CDR1 MDHEN, CDR2 SYDVKM. In nucleotides, the CDR3 is TGTGCCAGCACCCCCCCAGGTCTAAGCGGAGCAGATACGCAGTATTTT. This gives the protein CASTPPGLSGADTQYF.

J is TRBJ2-1 and V is TRBV10-3; 7 bases align to TRBD2. The germline V gene encodes CDR1 ENHRY and CDR2 SYGVKD. V shed 6 bases, J shed 3 bases, and the junction held 8 bases outside the gene matches. The CDR3 is 15 amino acids. CDR3: CAIRDTSEDYNEQFF. CDR3 in DNA: TGTGCCATCAGGGATACTAGCGAGGACTACAATGAGCAGTTCTTC.

For the CDR3, the DNA is TGCGCCAGCAGCTTGGAAGGGAGGACAGGTGTCTACGAGCAGTACTTC. Residues: CASSLEGRTGVYEQYF. The chain carries TRBV5-1 and TRBJ2-7; maybe TRBD1 (7 bases). Looked up from germline, CDR1 is SGHRS and CDR2 is YFSETQ. This CDR3 has 16 amino acids. V was clipped by 0 bases and J by 3 bases, with 16 bases between them.

This chain links TRBV6-1 with TRBJ1-5; weak D call: TRBD1 (5 bases). The CDR3 sequence is 13 residues long. Germline V gene sequence: CDR1 MNHNS, CDR2 SASEGT. Trimming cost V 6 bases and J 4 bases, with 10 bases left between them. The CDR3 loop reads CASRRQPNQPQHF. CDR3 nucleotides: TGTGCCAGCAGACGACAGCCTAATCAGCCCCAGCATTTT.

The chain combines TRBV4-1 with TRBJ2-7; TRBD1 aligns across 7 bases. Losses at the gene ends were 1 base for V and 2 bases for J; bases not matched to a gene: 11. CDR3 length: 17 amino acids. The germline gives CDR1 MGHRA, CDR2 YSYEKL. The CDR3 is CASSQAPMTGKAYEQYF. As DNA, the CDR3 is TGCGCCAGCAGCCAAGCCCCTATGACAGGGAAGGCCTACGAGCAGTACTTC.

This clone was seen a single time. As DNA, the CDR3 is TGTGCCAGCTCACCGGAACGCTACGAGCAGTACTTC. It is translated as CASSPERYEQYF. This rearrangement joins TRBV18 to TRBJ2-5, with D unclear. The closer fit of TRBJ2-7 to the DNA end suggests the J call may be wrong. The CDR3 has 12 amino acids. CDR1 and CDR2 from the germline V gene are KGHSH and LQKENI.

This sequence joins TRBV2 and TRBJ1-2, with TRBD1 matching over 12 bases. V gave up 6 bases and J gave up 5 bases; unmatched junction bases: 4. The CDR3 extends over 14 amino acids. CDR1 and CDR2 (germline): SNHLY, FYNNEI. The CDR3 sequence is CASRGQGAWYGYTF. The CDR3, as DNA: TGTGCCAGCAGGGGACAGGGGGCATGGTATGGCTACACCTTC.

The CDR3 protein is CASSGTGGSRANVLTF. In DNA, the CDR3 is TGTGCCAGCAGTGGCACAGGGGGCTCACGGGCCAACGTCCTGACTTTC. The rearrangement links TRBV6-1 to TRBJ2-6; 9 bases align to TRBD1. Germline CDR1 and CDR2: MNHNS and SASEGT. The CDR3 loop spans 16 amino acids. Trimming removed 4 bases from V and 5 bases from J; junction bases left unmatched: 6.

This sequence joins TRBV15 and TRBJ2-7, with TRBD2 matching over 7 bases. V dropped 4 bases and J dropped 6; count of bases not matched to a gene: 12. This CDR3 spans 15 amino acids. Germline values: CDR1 LNHNV, CDR2 YYDKDF (reference sequence). The CDR3 sequence is CATSILAGDGAEQYF. CDR3 coding DNA: TGTGCCACCAGCATACTCGCGGGAGACGGAGCCGAGCAGTACTTC.

The CDR3: CASSVVSGFAGELFF. Written as DNA, the CDR3 is TGTGCCAGCAGCGTAGTGAGCGGGTTTGCCGGGGAGCTGTTTTTT. This chain connects TRBV9 to TRBJ2-2; possible D gene TRBD2, 6 bases. In germline, CDR1 is SGDLS, CDR2 YYNGEE. CDR3 size: 15 residues. V gave up 0 bases and J gave up 6 bases, with 12 bases separating them.